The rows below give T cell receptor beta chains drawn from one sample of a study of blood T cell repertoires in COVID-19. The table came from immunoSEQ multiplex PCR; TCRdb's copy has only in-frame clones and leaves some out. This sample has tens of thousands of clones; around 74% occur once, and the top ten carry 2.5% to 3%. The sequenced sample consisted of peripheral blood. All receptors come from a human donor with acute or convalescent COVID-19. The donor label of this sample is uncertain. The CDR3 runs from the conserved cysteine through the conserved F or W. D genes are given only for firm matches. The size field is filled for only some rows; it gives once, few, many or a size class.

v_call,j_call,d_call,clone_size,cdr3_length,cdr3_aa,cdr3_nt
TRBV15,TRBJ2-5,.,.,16,CATSRVGSAGQETQYF,TGTGCCACCAGCAGAGTAGGGTCGGCAGGGCAAGAGACCCAGTACTTC
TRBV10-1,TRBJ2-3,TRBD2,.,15,CASRRVSGSEDTQYF,TGCGCCAGCAGGAGGGTCAGCGGGAGTGAAGATACGCAGTATTTT
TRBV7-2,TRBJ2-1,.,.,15,CASSRRQGSYNEQFF,TGTGCCAGCAGCCGCCGGCAGGGGTCCTACAATGAGCAGTTCTTC
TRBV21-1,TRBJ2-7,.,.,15,CASSKAGQTSFEQYF,TGTGCCAGCAGCAAAGCGGGACAGACTTCTTTCGAGCAGTACTTC
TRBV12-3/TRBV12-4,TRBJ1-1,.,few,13,CASRGFQNTEAFF,TGTGCCAGTAGAGGGTTCCAGAACACTGAAGCTTTCTTT
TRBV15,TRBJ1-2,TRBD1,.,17,CATSRGGQGTINYGYTF,TGTGCCACCAGCAGGGGAGGACAGGGAACAATCAACTATGGCTACACCTTC
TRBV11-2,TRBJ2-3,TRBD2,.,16,CASSLDGTSARDTQYF,TGTGCCAGCAGCTTAGATGGGACTAGCGCCCGAGATACGCAGTATTTT
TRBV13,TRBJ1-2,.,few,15,CASSLDPGKNYGYTF,TGTGCCAGCAGCTTAGACCCAGGGAAGAACTATGGCTACACCTTC
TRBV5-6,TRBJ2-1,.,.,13,CASSLFSAPGQFF,TGTGCCAGCAGCTTGTTTTCGGCGCCAGGGCAGTTCTTC
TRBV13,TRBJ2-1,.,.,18,CASSFDQVRGSSYNEQFF,TGTGCCAGCAGCTTTGACCAAGTGCGAGGGAGCTCCTACAATGAGCAGTTCTTC
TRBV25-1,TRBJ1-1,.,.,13,CASTPGLNTEAFF,TGTGCCAGCACCCCAGGGCTGAACACTGAAGCTTTCTTT
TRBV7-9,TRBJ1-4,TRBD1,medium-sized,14,CASSLGQTNEKLFF,TGTGCCAGCAGCCTGGGACAGACTAATGAAAAACTGTTTTTT
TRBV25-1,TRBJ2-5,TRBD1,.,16,CASSEYKTGRQETQYF,TGTGCCAGCAGTGAATACAAGACAGGGCGACAAGAGACCCAGTACTTC
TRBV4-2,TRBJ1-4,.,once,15,CASSQVRRENEKLFF,TGTGCCAGCAGCCAAGTCCGCCGGGAAAATGAAAAACTGTTTTTT
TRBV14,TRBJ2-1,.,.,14,CASRGLAIYNEQFF,TGTGCCAGCAGGGGTCTAGCGATCTACAATGAGCAGTTCTTC
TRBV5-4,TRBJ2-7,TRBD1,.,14,CASSFAGTGVEQYF,TGTGCCAGCAGCTTCGCCGGGACAGGGGTCGAGCAGTACTTC
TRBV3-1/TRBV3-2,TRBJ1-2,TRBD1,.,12,CASSRTGDGYTF,TGTGCCAGCAGCCGGACAGGGGATGGCTACACCTTC
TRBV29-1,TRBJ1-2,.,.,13,CSVEDTGTYGYTF,TGCAGCGTTGAAGATACAGGGACCTATGGCTACACCTTC
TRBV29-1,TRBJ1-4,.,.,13,CSGGGGGTEKLFF,TGCAGCGGAGGCGGCGGGGGGACTGAAAAACTGTTTTTT
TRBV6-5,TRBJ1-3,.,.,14,CASSRPGPGNTIYF,TGTGCCAGCTCCCGGCCAGGCCCTGGAAACACCATATATTTT
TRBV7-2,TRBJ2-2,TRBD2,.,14,CASTPGLVTGELFF,TGTGCCAGCACCCCGGGACTAGTCACCGGGGAGCTGTTTTTT
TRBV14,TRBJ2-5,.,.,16,CASSHSAPGVQETQYF,TGTGCCAGCAGCCATTCCGCCCCCGGGGTTCAAGAGACCCAGTACTTC
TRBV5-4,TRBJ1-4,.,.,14,CASSFHETAEKLFF,TGTGCCAGCAGCTTTCATGAGACAGCCGAAAAACTGTTTTTT
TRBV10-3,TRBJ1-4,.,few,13,CAISEGGNEKLFF,TGTGCCATCAGTGAGGGAGGCAATGAAAAACTGTTTTTT
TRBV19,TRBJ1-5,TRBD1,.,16,CASSSKTGPYNQPQHF,TGTGCCAGTAGTAGTAAGACAGGGCCCTACAATCAGCCCCAGCATTTT
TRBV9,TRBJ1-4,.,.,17,CASSVGNGPLLSEKLFF,TGTGCCAGCAGCGTAGGTAACGGTCCTCTCCTTTCTGAAAAACTGTTTTTT
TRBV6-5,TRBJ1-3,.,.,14,CASRLEFSGNTIYF,TGTGCCAGCAGGTTGGAGTTCTCTGGAAACACCATATATTTT
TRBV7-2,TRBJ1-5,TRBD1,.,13,CASSLQGYQPQHF,TGTGCCAGCAGCCTACAGGGGTACCAGCCCCAGCATTTT
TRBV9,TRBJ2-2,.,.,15,CASSTRQANTGELFF,TGTGCCAGCAGCACCCGACAGGCGAACACCGGGGAGCTGTTTTTT
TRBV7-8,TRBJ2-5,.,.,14,CASSLGALWETQYF,TGTGCCAGCAGCTTAGGGGCCCTCTGGGAGACCCAGTACTTC
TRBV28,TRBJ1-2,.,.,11,CASSLRDGYTF,TGTGCCAGCAGTTTGAGGGATGGCTACACCTTC
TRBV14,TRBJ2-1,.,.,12,CASSHRGNEQFF,TGTGCCAGCAGCCACAGGGGAAATGAGCAGTTCTTC
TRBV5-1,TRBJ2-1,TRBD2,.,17,CASSLFSSGGRYNEQFF,TGCGCCAGCAGCTTGTTTTCTAGCGGGGGGAGGTACAATGAGCAGTTCTTC